This TCR beta chain was profiled in a study of T cell responses to AZD1222 COVID-19 vaccine. From germline, CDR1 is MDHEN and CDR2 SYDVKM. The CDR3 totals 13 residues. The germline V and J ends were trimmed by 1 base and 5 bases, with 8 bases remaining between them. This clone appeared a few times. Its matching antigen is unknown. The study, taken as a whole, reports: Among those given AZD1222, only six were seropositive at baseline. Targets within unmutated variant regions were reportedly found for nearly half of spike-specific TCRs. Regions 160-218 and 743-854 held dominance among vaccine-associated CD4 TCRs, which spanned spike.

Sequenced by immunoSEQ multiplex PCR; TCRdb stores in-frame clones only, minus some. This sample carries about 130,000 clones, 93% of them seen once, and the ten largest clones take 0.9% to 0.95%. The origin of this receptor is an adult in good health. The V and J genes are TRBV28 and TRBJ1-1; D gene ambiguous. The sample was peripheral blood, taken on day 0 of AZD1222 vaccination. The CDR3 sequence: CASSLLRNTEAFF. CDR3 in DNA: TGTGCCAGCAGTTTATTGAGGAATACTGAAGCTTTCTTT.